The T cell receptor (beta chain) described here comes from a study of PD-1 blockade in classical Hodgkin lymphoma (dated by TCRdb to about 2020). Background on the whole study: Nivolumab dosing was 3 mg/kg intravenously every 2 weeks, continuing until either disease progression or unacceptable toxicity. The study used TCR beta sequencing and CyTOF to define a peripheral blood immune signature of response to PD-1 blockade in classical Hodgkin lymphoma.

Summary of the overall study and its limitations: Trial patients achieving complete response had baseline diversity similar to newly diagnosed patients, whereas partial responders and progressors had significantly lower diversity. CD4+ but not CD8+ TCR diversity rose significantly by C4D1 (p=0.0027 vs p=0.16), most apparent in complete responders (p=0.02). The study covered only a single clinical trial cohort, and the causes of the repertoire differences, possibly disease activity or prior therapy, were still not defined. Newly diagnosed patients were reported to have lower baseline TCR diversity than healthy donors, and relapsed/refractory patients were reported to have lower baseline TCR diversity still. Diversity was lower in patients who began nivolumab less than 1 year after ASCT, so these patients were left out of later analyses to avoid confounding by immune reconstitution.

As for this clone: What antigen it recognizes has not been identified. No much larger clone exists at a distance of one base, and base qualities are not known. Other DNA sequences in the sample encode the same CDR3.

The Qiagen DNeasy kit was used to extract genomic DNA from unsorted PBMCs and from the negatively selected CD4+ and CD8+ fractions. Using primers that anneal to V and J segments, immunoSEQ multiplex PCR amplified the TCR beta CDR3 regions. A synthetic immune receptor repertoire was used to minimize amplification bias, and any remaining bias was removed computationally after sequencing. Per the authors' processing: Custom Python scripts were used to quantify repertoire diversity as the Shannon entropy index. Unsorted, CD4+ and CD8+ repertoires were analyzed separately, except in combined analyses where CD4+ and CD8+ sequences were merged in silico. A clone was considered expanded if an increase in frequency of at least 2-fold after treatment relative to C1D1 was found, and a pseudocount of 0.5 was applied to clones undetected at baseline. Clones with 0 or 1 copy at C1D1 were classified as singleton clones, and clones with 2 or more copies were classified as non-singleton clones. Clones expanded in unsorted samples were labelled as CD4+, CD8+ or unknown by matching protein sequences in sorted samples from the same patient. Diversity changes from C1D1 to C4D1 were tested in paired samples using Wilcoxon tests. Drawn from immuneACCESS, this table holds only the in-frame rearrangements with V and J called that TCRdb kept. Clones are partly lost; checked studies trace under half to an unresolved V gene and leave the rest unexplained. For V, J and clone size, that table is used; D and trimming come from the DNA. A total of around 150,000 clones appear in this sample, 78% of them only once. The ten most abundant clones make up roughly 9.8% of the sample.

The germline V gene encodes CDR1 SGHRS and CDR2 YFSETQ. Its CDR3 holds 14 amino acids, cysteine through phenylalanine. The retained sequence is limited to the CDR3, 42 bases, with the frame set at the first base. V is pruned by 4 bases and J by 7 bases, leaving 5 bases of the junction without a gene match. What the time point label conveys for this sample: cycle 2 day 1 (C2D1) of nivolumab. Relapse after autologous stem cell transplantation had occurred in all trial patients, and cohorts A, B and C were distinguished by prior brentuximab vedotin exposure. A total of more than 55 patients with relapsed/refractory classical Hodgkin lymphoma made up the trial cohort, and each patient's best overall response was complete response, partial response or progressive disease. In the multi-cohort phase II CheckMate 205 trial, trial patients received single-agent nivolumab. An independent review committee assessed best overall response by applying the 2007 International Working Group response criteria. Trial PBMCs were collected just before the start of nivolumab (C1D1) and during therapy at cycle 2 day 1 and cycle 4 day 1. After peripheral blood was drawn into 8 mL Vacutainer Cell Preparation Tubes, PBMCs were isolated by centrifugation and then cryopreserved.

The sequenced sample was peripheral blood mononuclear cells (PBMCs), obtained before the second cycle of nivolumab. The chain was built from TRBV5-1 and TRBJ1-4; TRBD1 fits 9 bases in the junction. The sequence was collected from a human donor with classical Hodgkin lymphoma. Here the CDR3 is given as CASSLGQGGEKLFF. The nucleotide sequence reads TGCGCCAGCAGCCTGGGACAGGGAGGTGAAAAACTGTTTTTT.